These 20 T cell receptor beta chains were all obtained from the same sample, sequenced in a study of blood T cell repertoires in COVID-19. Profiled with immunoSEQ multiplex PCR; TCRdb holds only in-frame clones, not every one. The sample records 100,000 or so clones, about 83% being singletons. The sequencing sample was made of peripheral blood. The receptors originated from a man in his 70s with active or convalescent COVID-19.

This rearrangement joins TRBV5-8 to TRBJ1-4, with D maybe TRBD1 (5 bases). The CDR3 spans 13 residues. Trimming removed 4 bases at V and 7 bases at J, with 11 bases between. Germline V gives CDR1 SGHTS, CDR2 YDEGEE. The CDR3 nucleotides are TGTGCCAGCAGCAGATACCAGGGTGAAAAACTGTTTTTT. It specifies CASSRYQGEKLFF.

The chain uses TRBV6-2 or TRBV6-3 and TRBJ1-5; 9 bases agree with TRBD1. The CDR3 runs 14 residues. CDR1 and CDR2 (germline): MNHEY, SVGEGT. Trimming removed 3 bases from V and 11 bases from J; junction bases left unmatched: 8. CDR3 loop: CASSYYSQGATQHF. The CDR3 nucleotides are TGTGCCAGCAGTTATTACTCACAGGGGGCAACCCAGCATTTT.

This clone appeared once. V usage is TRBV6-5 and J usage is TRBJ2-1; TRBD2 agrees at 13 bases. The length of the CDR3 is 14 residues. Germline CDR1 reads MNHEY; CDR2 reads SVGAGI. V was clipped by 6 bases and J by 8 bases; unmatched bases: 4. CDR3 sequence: CASSGLAGAYEQFF. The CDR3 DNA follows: TGTGCCAGCAGCGGACTAGCGGGGGCTTATGAGCAGTTCTTC.

DNA of the CDR3: TGTGCCAGCAGGTCGGCCCCGGGTCTAGCGGTATACGAGCAGTACTTC. The encoded protein is CASRSAPGLAVYEQYF. The V and J genes are TRBV28 and TRBJ2-7, with 7 bases lining up with TRBD2. The V gene's germline CDR1 is MDHEN and CDR2 SYDVKM. V lost 6 bases to trimming and J lost 4 bases; unmatched junction nucleotides: 15. The length of the CDR3 is 16 residues.

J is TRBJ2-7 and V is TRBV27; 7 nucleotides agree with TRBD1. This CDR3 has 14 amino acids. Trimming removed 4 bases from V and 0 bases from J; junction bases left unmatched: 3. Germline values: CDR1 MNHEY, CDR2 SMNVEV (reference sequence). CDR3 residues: CASSYRGSSYEQYF. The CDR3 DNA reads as TGTGCCAGCAGTTACAGGGGAAGCTCCTACGAGCAGTACTTC.

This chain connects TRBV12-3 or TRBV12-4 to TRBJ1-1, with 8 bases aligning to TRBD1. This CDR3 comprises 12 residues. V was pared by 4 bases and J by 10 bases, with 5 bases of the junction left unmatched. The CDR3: CASSSRTGRAFF. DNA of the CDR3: TGTGCCAGCAGTTCCCGGACAGGGAGAGCTTTCTTT.

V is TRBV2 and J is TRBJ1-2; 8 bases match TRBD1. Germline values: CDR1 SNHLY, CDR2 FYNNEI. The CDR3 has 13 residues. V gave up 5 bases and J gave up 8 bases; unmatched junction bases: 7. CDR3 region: CASSLQGERGYTF. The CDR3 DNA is TGTGCCAGCAGTCTACAGGGGGAGAGGGGCTACACCTTC.

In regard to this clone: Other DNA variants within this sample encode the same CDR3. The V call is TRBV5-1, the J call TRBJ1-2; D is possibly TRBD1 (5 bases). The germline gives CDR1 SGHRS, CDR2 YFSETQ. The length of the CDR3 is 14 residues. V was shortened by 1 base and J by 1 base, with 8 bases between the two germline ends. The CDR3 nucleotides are TGCGCCAGCAGCTTGACAGGCCTTAACTATGGCTACACCTTC. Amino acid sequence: CASSLTGLNYGYTF.

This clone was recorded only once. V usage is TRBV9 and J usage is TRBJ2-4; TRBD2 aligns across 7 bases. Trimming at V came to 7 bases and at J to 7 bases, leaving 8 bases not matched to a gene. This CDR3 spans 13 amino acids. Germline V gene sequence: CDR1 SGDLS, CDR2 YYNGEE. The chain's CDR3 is CASGRGGGNIQYF. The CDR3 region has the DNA TGTGCCAGCGGGCGTGGGGGAGGGAACATTCAGTACTTC.

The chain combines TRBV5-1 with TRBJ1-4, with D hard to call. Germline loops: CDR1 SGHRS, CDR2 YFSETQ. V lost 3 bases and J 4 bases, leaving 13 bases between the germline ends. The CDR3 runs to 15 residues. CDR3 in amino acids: CASSSVAGNNEKLFF. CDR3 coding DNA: TGCGCCAGCAGCTCTGTTGCGGGAAATAATGAAAAACTGTTTTTT.

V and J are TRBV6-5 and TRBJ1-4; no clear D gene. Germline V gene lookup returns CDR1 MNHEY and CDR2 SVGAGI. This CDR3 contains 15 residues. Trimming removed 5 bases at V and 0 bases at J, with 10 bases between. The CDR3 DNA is TGTGCCAGCAGTCGCGGGCCAGCAACTAATGAAAAACTGTTTTTT. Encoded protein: CASSRGPATNEKLFF.

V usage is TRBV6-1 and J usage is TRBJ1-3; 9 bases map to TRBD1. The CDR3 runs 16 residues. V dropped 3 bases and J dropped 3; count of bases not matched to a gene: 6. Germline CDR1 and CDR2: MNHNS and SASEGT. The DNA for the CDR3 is TGTGCCAGCAGTGACCGACGACAGGGGGATGGAAACACCATATATTTT. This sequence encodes CASSDRRQGDGNTIYF.

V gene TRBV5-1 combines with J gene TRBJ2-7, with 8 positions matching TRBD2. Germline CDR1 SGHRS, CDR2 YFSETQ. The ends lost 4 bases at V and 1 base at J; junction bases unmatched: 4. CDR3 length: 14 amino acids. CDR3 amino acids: CASSLTSGSYEQYF. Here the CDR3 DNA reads TGCGCCAGCAGCCTTACTAGCGGATCCTACGAGCAGTACTTC.

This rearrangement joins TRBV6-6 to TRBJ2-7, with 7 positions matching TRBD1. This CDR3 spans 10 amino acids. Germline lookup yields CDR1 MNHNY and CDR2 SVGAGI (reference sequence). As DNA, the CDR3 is TGTGCACAGGGGACCTACGAGCAGTACTTC. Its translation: CAQGTYEQYF.

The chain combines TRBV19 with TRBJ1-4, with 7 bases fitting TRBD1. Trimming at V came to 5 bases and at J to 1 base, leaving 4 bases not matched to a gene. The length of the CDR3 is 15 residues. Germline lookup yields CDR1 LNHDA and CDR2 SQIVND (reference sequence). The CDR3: CASSGRGETNEKLFF. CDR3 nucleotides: TGTGCCAGTAGTGGCAGGGGGGAAACTAATGAAAAACTGTTTTTT.

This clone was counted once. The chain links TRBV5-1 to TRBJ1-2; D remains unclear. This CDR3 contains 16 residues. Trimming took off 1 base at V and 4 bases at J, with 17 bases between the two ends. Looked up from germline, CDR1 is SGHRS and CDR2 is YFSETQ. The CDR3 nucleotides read TGCGCCAGCAGCTTGAACATCCCAGGCGAAACCTATGGCTACACCTTC. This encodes CASSLNIPGETYGYTF.

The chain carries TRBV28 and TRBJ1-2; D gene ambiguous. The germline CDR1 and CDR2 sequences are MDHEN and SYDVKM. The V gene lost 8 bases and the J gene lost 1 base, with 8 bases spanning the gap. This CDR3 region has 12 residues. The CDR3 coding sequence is TGTGCCAGCGCAAGGAGTAACTATGGCTACACCTTC. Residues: CASARSNYGYTF.

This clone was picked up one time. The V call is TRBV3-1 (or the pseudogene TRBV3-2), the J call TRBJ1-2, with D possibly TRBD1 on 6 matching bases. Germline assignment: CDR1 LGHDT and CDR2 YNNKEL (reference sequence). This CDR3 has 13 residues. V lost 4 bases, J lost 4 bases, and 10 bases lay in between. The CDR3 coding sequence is TGTGCCAGCAGCCTGGACAGACTCTATGGCTACACCTTC. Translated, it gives CASSLDRLYGYTF.

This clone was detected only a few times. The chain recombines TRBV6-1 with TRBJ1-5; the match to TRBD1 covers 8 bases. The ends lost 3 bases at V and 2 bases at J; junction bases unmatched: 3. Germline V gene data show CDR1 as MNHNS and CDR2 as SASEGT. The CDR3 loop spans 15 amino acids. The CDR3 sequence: CASSEGQVGNQPQHF. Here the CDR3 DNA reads TGTGCCAGCAGTGAGGGACAGGTTGGCAATCAGCCCCAGCATTTT.

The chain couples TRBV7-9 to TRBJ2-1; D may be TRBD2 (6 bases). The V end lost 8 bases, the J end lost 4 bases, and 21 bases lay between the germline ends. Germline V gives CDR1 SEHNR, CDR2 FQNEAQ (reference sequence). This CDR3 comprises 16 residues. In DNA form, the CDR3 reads TGTGCCAGCTCCTCTCCGGGGGTAGGGATATACAATGAGCAGTTCTTC. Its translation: CASSSPGVGIYNEQFF. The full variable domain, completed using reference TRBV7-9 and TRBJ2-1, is DTGVSQNPRHKITKRGQNVTFRCDPISEHNRLYWYRQTLGQGPEFLTYFQNEAQLEKSRLLSDRFSAERPKGSFSTLEIQRTEQGDSAMYLCASSSPGVGIYNEQFFGPGTRLTVL.